These 13 T cell receptor beta chains share one sample of origin, sequenced in a study of blood T cell repertoires in COVID-19 (dated by TCRdb to 2019 to 2021). To prepare the library, the immunoSEQ multiplex PCR assay was applied. TCRdb re-hosts the immuneACCESS table, in-frame sequences only. Its copies lack some clones; in the studies checked, an unresolved V gene accounts for under half of them, and the cause for the rest is not known. The sample profile shows 140,000 to 150,000 clones; 81% of them were found once. The ten largest account for 7% to 10% of the sample. Material: peripheral blood. The receptors here all came from a human donor with acute or convalescent COVID-19. The donor label of this sample is uncertain.

The CDR3 nucleotides are TGTGCCAGCAGCCAAGACAGGGGGTCCTACAATGAGCAGTTCTTC. This codes for CASSQDRGSYNEQFF. This chain uses TRBV3-1 (or the pseudogene TRBV3-2) with TRBJ2-1, with 7 bases aligning to TRBD1. The germline V gene has CDR1 LGHDT and CDR2 YNNKEL (reference sequence). The length of the CDR3 is 15 residues. Germline trimming cut 0 bases from V and 1 base from J; bases unmatched to any gene: 0.

This clone occurred a few times. V usage is TRBV4-1 and J usage is TRBJ1-6; a possible D gene is TRBD1 (6 bases). The length of the CDR3 is 15 residues. Per the germline V gene, CDR1 is MGHRA and CDR2 is YSYEKL. Trimming left V 5 bases short and J 5 bases short, with 13 bases between. The DNA of the CDR3 is TGCGCCAGCAGCGGGCAGGGGCGGAATAATTCACCCCTCCACTTT. Translated, it gives CASSGQGRNNSPLHF.

The rearrangement links TRBV27 to TRBJ1-1; 9 nucleotides agree with TRBD1. Germline-derived CDR1 and CDR2 are MNHEY and SMNVEV (reference sequence). The J segment lost 0 bases and the V segment lost 5 bases, leaving 4 bases of the junction unmatched. The CDR3 spans 15 residues. The CDR3 DNA sequence: TGTGCCAGCAGTAGCGGACAGGGGTTGAACACTGAAGCTTTCTTT. As protein: CASSSGQGLNTEAFF.

This chain links TRBV18 with TRBJ1-1; D may be TRBD1 (6 bases). V lost 8 bases to trimming and J lost 4 bases, with 23 bases between them. The V gene's germline CDR1 is KGHSH and CDR2 LQKENI. CDR3 size: 16 residues. Here the CDR3 DNA reads TGTGCCAGCCATGGGGCGGGGGCTGGTTCCCTCACTGAAGCTTTCTTT. It codes for CASHGAGAGSLTEAFF.

This chain joins TRBV5-4 and TRBJ1-2; the D gene is possibly TRBD1 (5 bases). Looked up from germline, CDR1 is SGHNT and CDR2 is YYREEE (reference sequence). With 2 bases removed from V and 2 bases from J, the gap between germline ends came to 19 bases. The CDR3 has 17 amino acids. The CDR3 nucleotides read TGTGCCAGCAGCTTTTCCGGGGCTCAGGGAGGGAACTATGGCTACACCTTC. Translating it yields CASSFSGAQGGNYGYTF.

This clone appeared once. The J gene is TRBJ1-1, the V gene TRBV27, with 8 nucleotides matching TRBD1. The CDR3 loop spans 15 amino acids. Trimming took 4 bases from V and 7 from J; bases not matched to a gene: 11. CDR1 is MNHEY, CDR2 SMNVEV, per germline (reference sequence). The CDR3 nucleotides read TGTGCCAGCAGTTCGATCGACAGGGGACGAAGTGAAGCTTTCTTT. It translates to CASSSIDRGRSEAFF.

The chain employs TRBV24-1 and TRBJ2-1; maybe TRBD1 (5 bases). The CDR3 spans 14 residues. CDR1 KGHDR and CDR2 SFDVKD come from the germline V gene. The V and J ends lost 0 bases and 4 bases respectively, with 6 bases between them. The CDR3 DNA follows: TGTGCCACCAGTGATTTGGACAGATACAATGAGCAGTTCTTC. It translates to CATSDLDRYNEQFF.

This clone was seen a single time. V and J are TRBV18 and TRBJ2-7, with D perhaps TRBD2 (6 bases). This CDR3 is 15 amino acids long. Germline lookup yields CDR1 KGHSH and CDR2 LQKENI. Trimming left V 6 bases short and J 0 bases short, with 15 bases between. The CDR3 coding sequence is TGTGCCAGCTCGGGCCAGCGGGCAACCTCCTACGAGCAGTACTTC. This gives the protein CASSGQRATSYEQYF.

This clone was found once. This chain links TRBV27 with TRBJ1-1; no clear D. The CDR3 sequence is 13 residues long. Trimming took 5 bases from V and 1 from J, leaving 8 bases between them. Germline CDR1 reads MNHEY; CDR2 reads SMNVEV (reference sequence). This chain's CDR3 is CASSPYANTEAFF. The CDR3 DNA follows: TGTGCCAGCAGTCCCTATGCGAACACTGAAGCTTTCTTT.

This clone was counted once. The rearrangement joins TRBV5-4 to TRBJ1-1, with 7 bases matching TRBD1. CDR3 length equals 18 residues. Losses at the gene ends were 3 bases for V and 0 bases for J; bases not matched to a gene: 14. Per germline, CDR1 SGHNT and CDR2 YYREEE (reference sequence). The CDR3 reads CASSSYWDSHILNTEAFF. In DNA form, the CDR3 reads TGTGCCAGCAGCTCGTATTGGGACAGCCATATTTTGAACACTGAAGCTTTCTTT.

The chain couples TRBV7-8 to TRBJ2-3, with TRBD2 matching 8 bases. The V gene's germline CDR1 is SGHVS and CDR2 FQNEAQ. The V gene end was trimmed by 2 bases and the J gene end by 10 bases; junction bases not matched to a gene: 11. This CDR3 comprises 15 residues. DNA of the CDR3: TGTGCCAGCAGCTTACCGGGGGGGTATGAGTGGGCGCAGTATTTT. Translating it yields CASSLPGGYEWAQYF.

This chain connects TRBV3-1 (or the pseudogene TRBV3-2) to TRBJ2-1; 13 nucleotides align to TRBD2. The germline gives CDR1 LGHDT, CDR2 YNNKEL (reference sequence). The CDR3 extends over 18 amino acids. The V and J ends lost 6 bases and 0 bases, in that order; junction bases with no gene match: 8. The CDR3, as DNA: TGTGCCAGCAGACCGGGACTAGCGGGGCTGAGCTCCTACAATGAGCAGTTCTTC. Encoded protein: CASRPGLAGLSSYNEQFF.

Notes on this clone: Other nucleotide sequences in the sample specify the same CDR3. The chain uses TRBV7-9 and TRBJ1-1; no clear D gene. Trimming took 1 base from V and 0 from J, leaving 3 bases between them. This CDR3 comprises 13 residues. The V gene's germline CDR1 is SEHNR and CDR2 FQNEAQ (reference sequence). As DNA, the CDR3 is TGTGCCAGCAGCTTAGACATGAACACTGAAGCTTTCTTT. It translates to CASSLDMNTEAFF.